The 19 T cell receptor beta chains in this list originate from one sample, sequenced in a study of cytomegalovirus exposure and HLA in healthy donors. The PCR employed 60 Vbeta primers together with 13 Jbeta primers. Produced via immunoSEQ multiplex PCR; TCRdb's table is partial and in-frame only. The sample carries 150,000 to 200,000 clones, less than 90% recorded once. The sequenced sample consisted of PBMCs. These receptors originate from a woman between 18 and 29 years old in good health and CMV-seronegative.

The chain carries TRBV19 and TRBJ2-1, with 11 bases lining up with TRBD1. The CDR3 extends over 13 amino acids. Germline lookup yields CDR1 LNHDA and CDR2 SQIVND (reference sequence). Unmatched junction bases numbered 2, after V lost 9 bases and J lost 4 bases. The CDR3 DNA reads TGTGCCAGCCGGGACAGGGGGTACAATGAGCAGTTCTTC. Encoded protein: CASRDRGYNEQFF.

The chain combines TRBV15 with TRBJ1-2; D is possibly TRBD1 (6 bases). This CDR3 is 11 amino acids long. Per germline, CDR1 LNHNV and CDR2 YYDKDF (reference sequence). V lost 8 bases and J lost 4, with 8 bases in between. The CDR3 DNA is TGTGCCACCTCACAGGGCTATGGCTACACCTTC. It yields the protein CATSQGYGYTF. Drawing the rest from reference TRBV15 and TRBJ1-2, the complete variable domain is DAMVIQNPRYQVTQFGKPVTLSCSQTLNHNVMYWYQQKSSQAPKLLFHYYDKDFNNEADTPDNFQSRRPNTSFCFLDIRSPGLGDTAMYLCATSQGYGYTFGSGTRLTVV.

The V gene is TRBV7-2, the J gene TRBJ2-3; D gene ambiguous. Germline CDR1 is SGHTA and CDR2 is FQGNSA. This CDR3 has 14 residues. V was pared by 1 base and J by 2 bases, with 7 bases between. The CDR3 DNA reads TGTGCCAGCAGCTTAGGCCGGTCCACAGATACGCAGTATTTT. This codes for CASSLGRSTDTQYF.

V usage is TRBV7-3 and J usage is TRBJ2-3; TRBD2 might be the D (6 bases). V shed 5 bases and J shed 6 bases, with 12 bases lying between them. Germline CDR1 reads SGHTA; CDR2 reads FQGTGA. This CDR3 has 13 residues. The CDR3 here is CASSPRRADTQYF. The CDR3 DNA reads as TGTGCCAGCAGCCCCCGGAGGGCCGATACGCAGTATTTT.

The V call is TRBV27, the J call TRBJ2-3; TRBD1 is a possible D gene (5 bases). Germline V gene data show CDR1 as MNHEY and CDR2 as SMNVEV (reference sequence). The CDR3 consists of 15 residues. V dropped 3 bases and J dropped 6 bases, with 16 bases sitting between them. The CDR3 DNA reads as TGTGCCAGCAGTTTGATCGCCGGACCAGGGGATACGCAGTATTTT. Translation: CASSLIAGPGDTQYF.

This sequence joins TRBV7-9 and TRBJ2-3; 10 nucleotides match TRBD2. The CDR3 length is 16 residues. CDR1 is SEHNR and CDR2 is FQNEAQ in the germline V gene (reference sequence). The V segment lost 1 base and the J segment 4 bases; nucleotides outside the gene matches: 5. The CDR3 protein is CASSLGLAGAADTQYF. CDR3 nucleotide sequence: TGTGCCAGCAGCTTAGGGCTAGCGGGAGCGGCAGATACGCAGTATTTT.

J is TRBJ2-6 and V is TRBV7-8, with D possibly being TRBD1 (6 bases). The CDR3 is 17 residues long. Germline V CDR1 and CDR2: SGHVS, FQNEAQ. The V end lost 3 bases, the J end lost 3 bases, and 15 bases lay between the germline ends. The CDR3 DNA reads as TGTGCCAGCAGCTTGAGAACAGGGTGGTATGGGGCCAACGTCCTGACTTTC. Translating it yields CASSLRTGWYGANVLTF.

The CDR3 here is CASSLGAAETQYF. The CDR3, as DNA: TGCGCCAGCAGCTTGGGGGCAGCAGAGACCCAGTACTTC. The V and J genes are TRBV5-1 and TRBJ2-5; D ambiguous. Trimming pared 0 bases from V and 4 bases from J, leaving 7 bases between. The CDR3 runs 13 residues. CDR1 is SGHRS, CDR2 YFSETQ, per germline.

The genes are TRBV2 and TRBJ1-2; D uncertain. V was clipped by 8 bases and J by 3 bases, with 7 bases between them. This CDR3 contains 11 residues. Germline V gives CDR1 SNHLY, CDR2 FYNNEI. CDR3 amino acids: CASRRDYGYTF. The CDR3 DNA reads as TGTGCCAGCCGGCGGGACTATGGCTACACCTTC.

The chain joins TRBV10-3 to TRBJ2-3; 8 bases line up with TRBD2. The ends lost 2 bases at V and 5 bases at J; junction bases unmatched: 6. The V gene's germline CDR1 is ENHRY and CDR2 SYGVKD. This CDR3 has 15 amino acids. Here the CDR3 DNA reads TGTGCCATCAGTGAGGCCGGGACTAGAGGAGATACGCAGTATTTT. It encodes CAISEAGTRGDTQYF.

The CDR3 loop is CASSPHTPGHLKNYGYTF. DNA for the CDR3: TGTGCCAGCAGCCCACATACCCCTGGACACCTTAAAAACTATGGCTACACCTTC. V gene TRBV7-9 combines with J gene TRBJ1-2; a possible D gene is TRBD1 (5 bases). V gave up 5 bases and J gave up 2 bases, with 24 bases separating them. This CDR3 is built from 18 residues. Germline V gives CDR1 SEHNR, CDR2 FQNEAQ (reference sequence).

This clone came up once. CDR3 region: CASSLGNQETQYF. DNA for the CDR3: TGTGCCAGCAGTTTAGGCAACCAAGAGACCCAGTACTTC. The chain is built from TRBV28 and TRBJ2-5, with no clear D. The CDR3 runs 13 residues. V was clipped by 2 bases and J by 0 bases, with 4 bases between them. Germline lookup yields CDR1 MDHEN and CDR2 SYDVKM.

The chain links TRBV5-1 to TRBJ1-4; possible D gene TRBD1, 5 bases. V gave up 0 bases and J gave up 6 bases, with 6 bases separating them. CDR3 size: 13 residues. Looked up from germline, CDR1 is SGHRS and CDR2 is YFSETQ. The CDR3 protein is CASSLGGDEKLFF. The CDR3, as DNA: TGCGCCAGCAGCTTGGGGGGGGATGAAAAACTGTTTTTT.

The genes are TRBV4-1 and TRBJ1-2; 7 bases map to TRBD1. J lost 2 bases, V lost 3 bases, and 9 bases had no gene match. The germline V gene has CDR1 MGHRA and CDR2 YSYEKL. The CDR3 is 16 amino acids. The CDR3 bases are TGCGCCAGCAGCCATCCCCCGGGACAGATAAACTATGGCTACACCTTC. Translated, it gives CASSHPPGQINYGYTF.

V gene TRBV12-5 combines with J gene TRBJ1-1, with 8 bases fitting TRBD1. CDR3 length equals 15 residues. CDR1 and CDR2 from the germline V gene are LGHNT and FRNRAP. With V trimmed by 4 bases and J by 5 bases, 9 bases remained unmatched. Written as DNA, the CDR3 is TGTGCTAGTGGTTGGTCCCTCACAGGGGGAACTGAAGCTTTCTTT. The encoded protein is CASGWSLTGGTEAFF.

V gene TRBV7-9 combines with J gene TRBJ2-7, with D possibly TRBD1 on 6 matching bases. With 2 bases removed from V and 5 bases from J, the gap between germline ends came to 10 bases. This CDR3 spans 13 amino acids. CDR1 and CDR2 from the germline V gene are SEHNR and FQNEAQ (reference sequence). In DNA form, the CDR3 reads TGTGCCAGCAGCTTATCAGGGGAGAACGAGCAGTACTTC. It translates to CASSLSGENEQYF.

The chain carries TRBV30 and TRBJ2-2, with a weak D call TRBD2 (7 bases). CDR3 size: 13 residues. Germline CDR1 is GTSNPN and CDR2 is SVGIG (reference sequence). Trimming left V 8 bases short and J 3 bases short, with 13 bases between. CDR3 bases: TGTGCCGAGGGAGGGGGTTACACCGGGGAGCTGTTTTTT. It encodes CAEGGGYTGELFF.

The chain recombines TRBV28 with TRBJ2-5, with TRBD2 matching over 11 bases. The CDR3 is 17 residues long. Per the germline V gene, CDR1 is MDHEN and CDR2 is SYDVKM. Trimming took 1 base from V and 11 from J; bases not matched to a gene: 15. The CDR3 nucleotides are TGTGCCAGCAGTTTATATCTGGCTAGCGGGAGGCTTTACCAGCAGTACTTC. Translated, it gives CASSLYLASGRLYQQYF.

The chain is built from TRBV29-1 and TRBJ2-3; no clear D. The CDR3 has 11 residues. The V and J ends lost 8 bases and 6 bases respectively, with 12 bases between them. Germline V CDR1 and CDR2: SQVTM, ANQGSEA. The CDR3 spells CSFLGWDTQYF. The CDR3 bases are TGCAGCTTCCTAGGTTGGGATACGCAGTATTTT.